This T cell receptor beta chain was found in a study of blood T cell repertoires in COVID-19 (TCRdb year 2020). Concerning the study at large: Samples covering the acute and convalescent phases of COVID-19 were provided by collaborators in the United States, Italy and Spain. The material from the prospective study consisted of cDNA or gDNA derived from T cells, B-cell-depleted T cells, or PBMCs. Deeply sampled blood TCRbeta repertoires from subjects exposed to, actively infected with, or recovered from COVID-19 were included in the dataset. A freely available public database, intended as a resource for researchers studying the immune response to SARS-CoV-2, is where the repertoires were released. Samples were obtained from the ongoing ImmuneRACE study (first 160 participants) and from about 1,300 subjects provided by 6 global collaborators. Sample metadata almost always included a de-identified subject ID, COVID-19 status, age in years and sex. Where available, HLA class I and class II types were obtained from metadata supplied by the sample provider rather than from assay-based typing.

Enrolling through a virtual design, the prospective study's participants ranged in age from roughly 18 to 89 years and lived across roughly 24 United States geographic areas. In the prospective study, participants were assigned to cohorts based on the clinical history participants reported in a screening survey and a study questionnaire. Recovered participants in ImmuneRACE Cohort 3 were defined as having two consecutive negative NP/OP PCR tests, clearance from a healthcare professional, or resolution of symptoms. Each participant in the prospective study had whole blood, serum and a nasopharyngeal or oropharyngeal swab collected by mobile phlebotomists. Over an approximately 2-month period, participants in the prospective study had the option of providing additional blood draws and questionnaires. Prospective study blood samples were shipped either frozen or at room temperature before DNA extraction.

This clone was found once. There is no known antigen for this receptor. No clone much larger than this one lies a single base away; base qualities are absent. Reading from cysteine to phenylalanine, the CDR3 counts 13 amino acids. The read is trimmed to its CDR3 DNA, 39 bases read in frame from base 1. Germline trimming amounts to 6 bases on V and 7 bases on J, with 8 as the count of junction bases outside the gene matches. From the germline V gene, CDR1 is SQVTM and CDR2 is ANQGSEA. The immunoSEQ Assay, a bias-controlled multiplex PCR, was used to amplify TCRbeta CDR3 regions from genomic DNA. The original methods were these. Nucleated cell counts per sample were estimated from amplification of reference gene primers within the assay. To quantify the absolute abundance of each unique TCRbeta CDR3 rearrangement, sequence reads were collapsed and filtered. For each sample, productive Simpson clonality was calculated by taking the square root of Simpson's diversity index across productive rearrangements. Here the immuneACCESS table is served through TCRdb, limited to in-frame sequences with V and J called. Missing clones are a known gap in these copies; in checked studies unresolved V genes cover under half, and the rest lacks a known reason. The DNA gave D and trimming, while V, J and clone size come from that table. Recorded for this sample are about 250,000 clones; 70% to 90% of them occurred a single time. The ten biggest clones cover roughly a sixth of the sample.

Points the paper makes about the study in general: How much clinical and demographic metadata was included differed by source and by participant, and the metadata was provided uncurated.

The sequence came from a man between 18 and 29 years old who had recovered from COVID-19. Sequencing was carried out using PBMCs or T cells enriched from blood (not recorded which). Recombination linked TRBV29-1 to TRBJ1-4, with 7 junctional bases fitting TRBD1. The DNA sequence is TGCAGCGTAGCAGAACAGGGGTTTGAAAAACTGTTTTTT. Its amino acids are CSVAEQGFEKLFF.